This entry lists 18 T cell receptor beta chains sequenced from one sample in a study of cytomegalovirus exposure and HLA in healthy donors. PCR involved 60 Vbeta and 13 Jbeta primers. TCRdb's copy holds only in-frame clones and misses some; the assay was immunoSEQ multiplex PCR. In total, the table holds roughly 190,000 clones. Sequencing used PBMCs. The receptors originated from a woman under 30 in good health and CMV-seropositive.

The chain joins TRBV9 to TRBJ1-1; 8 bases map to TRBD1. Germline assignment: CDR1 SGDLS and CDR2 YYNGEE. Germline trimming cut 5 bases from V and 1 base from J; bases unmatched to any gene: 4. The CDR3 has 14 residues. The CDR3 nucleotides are TGTGCCAGCAGTCTCCAGGGGGCGAACACTGAAGCTTTCTTT. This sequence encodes CASSLQGANTEAFF.

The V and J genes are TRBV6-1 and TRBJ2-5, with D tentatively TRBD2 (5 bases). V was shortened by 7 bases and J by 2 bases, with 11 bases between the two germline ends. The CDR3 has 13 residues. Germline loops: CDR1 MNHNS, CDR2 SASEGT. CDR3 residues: CASMLSGQETQYF. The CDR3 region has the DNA TGTGCCAGCATGCTGAGCGGTCAAGAGACCCAGTACTTC.

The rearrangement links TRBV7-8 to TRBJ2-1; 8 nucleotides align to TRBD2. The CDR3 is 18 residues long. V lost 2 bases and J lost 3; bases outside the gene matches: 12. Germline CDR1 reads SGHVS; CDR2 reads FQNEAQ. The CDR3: CASSLLFGQRENYNEQFF. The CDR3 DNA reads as TGTGCCAGCAGCTTATTATTTGGCCAGCGGGAGAACTACAATGAGCAGTTCTTC.

The CDR3 DNA reads TGCGCCAGCAGCCCGGGACTAGCGGTCCAAGAGACCCAGTACTTC. It specifies CASSPGLAVQETQYF. The V and J genes are TRBV5-1 and TRBJ2-5; 11 bases align to TRBD2. V was pared by 4 bases and J by 1 base, with 3 bases of the junction left unmatched. The CDR3 is 15 residues long. Germline V gene data show CDR1 as SGHRS and CDR2 as YFSETQ.

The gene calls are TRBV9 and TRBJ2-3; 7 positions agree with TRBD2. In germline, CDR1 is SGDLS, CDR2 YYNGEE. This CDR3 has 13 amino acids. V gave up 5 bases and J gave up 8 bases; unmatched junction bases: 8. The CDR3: CASSRGDGATQYF. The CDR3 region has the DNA TGTGCCAGCAGTCGGGGGGATGGGGCTACGCAGTATTTT.

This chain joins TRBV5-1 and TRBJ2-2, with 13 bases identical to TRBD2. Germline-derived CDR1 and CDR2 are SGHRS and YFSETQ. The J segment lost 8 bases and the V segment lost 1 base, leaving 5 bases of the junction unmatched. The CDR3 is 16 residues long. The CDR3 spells CASSLQGLAGKGELFF. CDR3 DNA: TGCGCCAGCAGCTTGCAGGGACTAGCGGGAAAGGGGGAGCTGTTTTTT.

CDR3 in amino acids: CASSEGTDTQYF. The CDR3 bases are TGTGCCAGCAGCGAGGGCACAGATACGCAGTATTTT. V usage is TRBV6-5 and J usage is TRBJ2-3; unclear D gene. This CDR3 has 12 amino acids. Trimming took 6 bases from V and 1 from J, leaving 5 bases between them. Germline assignment: CDR1 MNHEY and CDR2 SVGAGI.

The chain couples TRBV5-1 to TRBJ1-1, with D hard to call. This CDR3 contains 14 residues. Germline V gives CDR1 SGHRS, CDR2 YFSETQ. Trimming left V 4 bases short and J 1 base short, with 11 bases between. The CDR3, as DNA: TGCGCCAGCAGCCTCAGTTCCACGAACACTGAAGCTTTCTTT. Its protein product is CASSLSSTNTEAFF.

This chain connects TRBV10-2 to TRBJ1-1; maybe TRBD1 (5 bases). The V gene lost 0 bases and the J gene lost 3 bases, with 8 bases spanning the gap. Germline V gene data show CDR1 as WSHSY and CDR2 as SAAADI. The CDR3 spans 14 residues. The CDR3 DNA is TGCGCCAGCAGTGAGTCCTGGGGGGACACTGAAGCTTTCTTT. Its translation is CASSESWGDTEAFF.

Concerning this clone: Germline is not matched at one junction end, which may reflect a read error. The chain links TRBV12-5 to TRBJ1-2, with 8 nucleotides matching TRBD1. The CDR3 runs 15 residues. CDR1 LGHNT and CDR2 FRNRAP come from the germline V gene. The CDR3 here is CASGLVAGGAYGYTF. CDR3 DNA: TGTGCTAGTGGTCTGGTCGCAGGGGGCGCCTATGGCTACACCTTC.

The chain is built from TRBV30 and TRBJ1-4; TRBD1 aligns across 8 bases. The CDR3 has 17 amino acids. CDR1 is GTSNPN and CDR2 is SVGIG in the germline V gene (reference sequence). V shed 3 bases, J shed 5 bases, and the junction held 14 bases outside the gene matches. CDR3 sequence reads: CAWSALLGQEKNEKLFF. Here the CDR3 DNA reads TGTGCCTGGAGCGCTCTTCTGGGACAGGAAAAAAATGAAAAACTGTTTTTT.

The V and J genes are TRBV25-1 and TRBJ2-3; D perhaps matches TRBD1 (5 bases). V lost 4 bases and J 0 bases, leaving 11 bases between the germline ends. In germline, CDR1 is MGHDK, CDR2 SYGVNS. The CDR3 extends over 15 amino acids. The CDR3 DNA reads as TGTGCCAGCAGTGGGGCAGGGAAAAGCACAGATACGCAGTATTTT. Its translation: CASSGAGKSTDTQYF.

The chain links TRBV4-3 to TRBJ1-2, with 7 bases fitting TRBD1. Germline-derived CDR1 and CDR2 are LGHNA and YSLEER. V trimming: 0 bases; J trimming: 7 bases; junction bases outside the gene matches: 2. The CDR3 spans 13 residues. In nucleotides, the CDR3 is TGCGCCAGCAGCCAAGATCGACAGGGTGGCTACACCTTC. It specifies CASSQDRQGGYTF.

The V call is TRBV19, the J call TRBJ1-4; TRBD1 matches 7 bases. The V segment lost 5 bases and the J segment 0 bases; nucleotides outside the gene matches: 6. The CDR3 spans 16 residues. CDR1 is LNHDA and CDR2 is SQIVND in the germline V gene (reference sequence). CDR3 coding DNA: TGTGCCAGTAGTCTGTTTGGGACAGCAACTAATGAAAAACTGTTTTTT. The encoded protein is CASSLFGTATNEKLFF.

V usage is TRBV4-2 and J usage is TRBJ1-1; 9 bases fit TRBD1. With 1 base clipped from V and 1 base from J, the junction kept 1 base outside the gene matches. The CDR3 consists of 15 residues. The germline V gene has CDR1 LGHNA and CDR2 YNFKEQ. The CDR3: CASSQGDRENTEAFF. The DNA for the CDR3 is TGTGCCAGCAGCCAAGGGGACAGGGAGAACACTGAAGCTTTCTTT.

Written as DNA, the CDR3 is TGTGCCAGCACCGGGACAGCGACGCTCTATGGCTACACCTTC. Amino acid sequence: CASTGTATLYGYTF. This chain uses TRBV2 with TRBJ1-2; 7 nucleotides agree with TRBD1. J gave up 4 bases and V 7 bases, and 9 bases lay outside the gene matches. CDR3 size: 14 residues. Germline CDR1 SNHLY, CDR2 FYNNEI.

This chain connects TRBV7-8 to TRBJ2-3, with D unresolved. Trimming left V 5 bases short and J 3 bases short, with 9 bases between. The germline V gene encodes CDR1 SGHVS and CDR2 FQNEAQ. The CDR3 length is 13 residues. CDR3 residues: CASSTEQTDTQYF. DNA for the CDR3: TGTGCCAGCAGCACGGAACAGACAGATACGCAGTATTTT.

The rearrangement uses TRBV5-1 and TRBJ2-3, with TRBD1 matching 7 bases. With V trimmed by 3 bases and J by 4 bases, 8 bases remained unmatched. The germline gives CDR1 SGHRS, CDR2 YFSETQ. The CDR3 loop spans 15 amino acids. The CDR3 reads CASSSPGQEADTQYF. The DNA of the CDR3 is TGCGCCAGCAGCTCCCCAGGACAGGAGGCAGATACGCAGTATTTT.